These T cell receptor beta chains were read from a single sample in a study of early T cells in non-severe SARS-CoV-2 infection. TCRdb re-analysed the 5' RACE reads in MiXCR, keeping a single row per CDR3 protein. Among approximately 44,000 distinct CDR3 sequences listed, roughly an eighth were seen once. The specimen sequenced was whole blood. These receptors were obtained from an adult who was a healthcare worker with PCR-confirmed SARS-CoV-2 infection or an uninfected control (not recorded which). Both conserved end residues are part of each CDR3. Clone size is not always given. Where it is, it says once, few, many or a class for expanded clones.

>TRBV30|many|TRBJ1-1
CAWSVFGSPGNTEAFF
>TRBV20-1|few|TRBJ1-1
CSAPRVAFF
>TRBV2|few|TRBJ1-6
CASSELMGQSPLHF
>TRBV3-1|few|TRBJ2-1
CASSPTRAGGRNEQFF
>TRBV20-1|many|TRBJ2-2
CSATEDRGDTGELFF
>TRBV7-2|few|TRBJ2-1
CASRNSGGANEQFF
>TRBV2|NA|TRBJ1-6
CASSSPLHF
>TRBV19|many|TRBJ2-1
CASSPPDSLDEQFF
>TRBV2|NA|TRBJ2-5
CASSARQASETQYF
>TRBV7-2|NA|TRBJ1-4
CASSPEVIEGKLFF
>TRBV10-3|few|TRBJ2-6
CAISSTGAGANVLTF
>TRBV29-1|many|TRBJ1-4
CSVLAGSTNEKLFF
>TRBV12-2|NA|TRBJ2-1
CAYSVPGQGNNEQFF
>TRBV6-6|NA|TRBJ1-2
CASSDGTVYGYTF
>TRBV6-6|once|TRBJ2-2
CAGQGGGELFF
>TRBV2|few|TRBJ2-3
CASSDYRRGTDTQYF
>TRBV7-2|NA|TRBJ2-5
CASSSGRGEETQYF
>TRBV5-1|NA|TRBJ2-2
CASRGQFGTGELFF
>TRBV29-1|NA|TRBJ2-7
CSARFMHAEQYF
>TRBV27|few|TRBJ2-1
CASSLAGAGGYNEQFF
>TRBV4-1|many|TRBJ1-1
CASSQLPQTGLNTEAFF
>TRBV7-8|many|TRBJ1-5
CASSTNDYSNQPQHF
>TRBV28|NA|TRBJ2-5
CASSLESSETQYF
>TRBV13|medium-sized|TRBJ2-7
CASSPRQGGYEQYF
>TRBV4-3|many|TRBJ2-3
CASSQAPTSGSTDTQYF
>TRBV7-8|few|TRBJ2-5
CASSSRDSSVTQYF
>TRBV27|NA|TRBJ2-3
CASSFIQGDTQYF
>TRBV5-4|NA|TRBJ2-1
CASSFLAGVANEQFF
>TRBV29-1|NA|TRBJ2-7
CSVFMKGEQYF
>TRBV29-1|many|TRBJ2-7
CSVGRDREGEQYF
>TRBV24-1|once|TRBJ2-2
CATSYRDGELFF
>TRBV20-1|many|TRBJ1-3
CSAMAVGNTIYF
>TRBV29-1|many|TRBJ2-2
CSVEAGAPKNTGELFF
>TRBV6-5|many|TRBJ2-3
CASSYQGSTDTQYF
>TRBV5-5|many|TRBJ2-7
CASSFRYGTTSYEQYF
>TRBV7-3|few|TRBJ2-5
CASSLTAGREETQYF